This record covers a single T cell receptor (beta chain). Which antigen it targets is not known. The record has no base qualities; no much larger clone is one base away. From each donor, a single peripheral blood sample of roughly 0.11 L on average was drawn into heparinised tubes. Naive, central memory, regulatory and stem cell-like memory CD4+ T cells were sorted on a BD FACSAria II using a panel including CD45RO, CCR7, CD25, CD127, CD95 and CD27. Purity was above 95% for every sorted population. Right away, PBMCs were isolated by Lymphoprep density gradient centrifugation and were stained directly, with no culture step. To minimize batch effects, samples were stained and sorted in pairs, one healthy donor with one patient per experiment. The data stem from a study of beta chain features in type 1 diabetes (dated by TCRdb to the late 2010s). For the study in its entirety: Patients and healthy donors did not differ in mean age, gender distribution, total cell number or subset yield. Regulatory and stem cell-like memory subsets were obtained from only 8 patients and roughly 8 healthy donors, while naive and central memory subsets were obtained from all 28 donors. The study compared TCRB repertoires of sorted circulating CD4+ T cell subsets between recently diagnosed type 1 diabetes patients and matched healthy donors. A total of 100 million to 140 million sorted cells were examined across all samples, and the number of cells per subset was strongly correlated with RNA yield.

Overall study outcomes, separate from this receptor: Only small numbers of individuals were included in the HLA sub-analyses, which left unresolved whether HLA type had any influence on TCRB rearrangement. Shorter templates might be favored by PCR, yet because patient and control samples were amplified and corrected together, any such skew would affect both groups equally. Sequencing cDNA rather than genomic DNA could over-represent highly expressing activated cells, although activation and CD3 levels did not differ between groups. Patients with type 1 diabetes made fewer insertions and deleted more nucleotides at VDJ recombination sites, implying thymic rearrangement abnormalities. Naive, central memory and regulatory TCRB repertoires appeared more similar among patients than among healthy donors. Type 1 diabetes patients showed a moderate but significant shortening of TCRB CDR3 length in all four CD4+ subsets.

Relative to germline, V is missing 3 bases and J is missing 4 bases, with 7 bases of the junction outside any gene match. From its cysteine to its phenylalanine, the CDR3 spans 14 amino acids. Solely the CDR3 DNA is kept, with 42 bases framed from the first base. According to the germline V gene, CDR1 reads SGHRS and CDR2 reads YFSETQ. The entire isolated RNA was reverse transcribed using the High Capacity cDNA Reverse Transcription Kit, and thus expressed TCRB transcripts were sequenced. Deep immunoSEQ sequencing was applied to naive, central memory and regulatory T cell samples, giving an average of approximately 4 million total reads per sample. Sorted cells were lysed in RLT buffer and RNA was extracted with DNase-treated RNeasy Micro or Mini kits, depending on cell number. To prevent cross-contamination, every cell subset was processed on its own, while patient and healthy donor samples were processed together. TCRB sequences were amplified from cDNA with the immunoSEQ multiplex PCR, producing 87-bp fragments spanning the CDR3 region. Sequencing of the amplicons was performed on the Illumina HiSeq platform. As for the original processing: PCR bias was corrected computationally using synthetic template baselines, and reads within Hamming distance 2 were collapsed, with unmergeable singletons discarded. Reads were aligned against IMGT so that V, D and J genes, CDR3 length and insertions or deletions at six rearrangement sites could be assigned. Within each subset, clonotype counts were normalized to sorted cell number, after which true diversity and Gini coefficients were computed with the tcR R package. Repertoire sharing was quantified using the overlap coefficient calculated on TCRB nucleotide sequences. As a proxy for the pre-selection repertoire, out-of-frame TCRB sequences from naive cells were analyzed. What TCRdb holds here is the immuneACCESS table cut down to in-frame rearrangements. Part of the clones is not present; checked against another copy, under half of the missing clones reflect an unresolved V gene, and the others are unexplained. The DNA was the basis for D and trimming; V, J and clone size are from that table. This sample has 900,000 or so clones in its table, and roughly a sixth of those were observed once. 0.023% of the sample is held by the ten biggest clonotypes.

The rearranged segments are TRBV5-1 and TRBJ2-7; 7 junctional bases match TRBD2. The sequence was collected from a woman between 18 and 30 years old in good health. Sequences were obtained from naive CD4+ T cells from blood. Read against the paper, the sample's cell subset or site label means: true naive CD4+ T cells. The CDR3 region: CASSSREGGYEQYF. Read as DNA, the sequence is TGCGCCAGCAGCTCGAGGGAGGGCGGATACGAGCAGTACTTC.